This T cell receptor (beta chain) comes out of a study of T cells in Graves' hyperthyroidism and ophthalmopathy. Per germline, CDR1 MGHRA and CDR2 YSYEKL. V lost 1 base and J lost 5, with 17 bases in between. The CDR3 sequence is 16 residues long. The investigators amplified TCR beta CDR3 regions from RNA transcripts. Primed by the HTBI set, a first-round RT-PCR was run on the TCR CDR3. TCRdb independently ran MiXCR on the multiplex PCR reads; one entry per CDR3 protein. The sample lists 210,000 or so distinct CDR3 sequences, under 20% occurring once. The sample was blood. The chain couples TRBV4-1 to TRBJ1-2; tentatively, D is TRBD1 (5 bases). The sequence was obtained from a man aged 45 to 65 with Graves' hyperthyroidism. Here the CDR3 DNA reads TGCGCCAGCAGCCAAGTTGGGGCCCGCACATTATATGGCTACACCTTC. Its translation: CASSQVGARTLYGYTF.